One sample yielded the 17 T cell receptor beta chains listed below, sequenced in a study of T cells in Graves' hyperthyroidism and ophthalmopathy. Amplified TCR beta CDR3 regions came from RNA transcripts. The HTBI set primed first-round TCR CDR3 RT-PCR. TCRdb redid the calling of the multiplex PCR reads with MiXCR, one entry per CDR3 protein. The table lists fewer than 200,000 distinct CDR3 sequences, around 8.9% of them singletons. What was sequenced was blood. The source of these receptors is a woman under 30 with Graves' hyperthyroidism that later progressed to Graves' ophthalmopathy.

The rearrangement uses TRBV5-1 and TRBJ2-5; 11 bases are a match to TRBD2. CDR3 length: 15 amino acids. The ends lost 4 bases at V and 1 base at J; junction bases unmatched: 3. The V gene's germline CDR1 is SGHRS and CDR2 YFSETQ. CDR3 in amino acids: CASSQTSGTQETQYF. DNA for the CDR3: TGCGCCAGCAGCCAGACTAGCGGGACCCAAGAGACCCAGTACTTC.

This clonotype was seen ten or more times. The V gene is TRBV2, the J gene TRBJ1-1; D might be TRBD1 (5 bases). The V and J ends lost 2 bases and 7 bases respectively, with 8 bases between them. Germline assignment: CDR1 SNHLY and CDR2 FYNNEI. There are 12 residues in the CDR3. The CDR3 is CASSERGFEAFF. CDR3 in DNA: TGTGCCAGCAGTGAACGGGGGTTTGAAGCTTTCTTT.

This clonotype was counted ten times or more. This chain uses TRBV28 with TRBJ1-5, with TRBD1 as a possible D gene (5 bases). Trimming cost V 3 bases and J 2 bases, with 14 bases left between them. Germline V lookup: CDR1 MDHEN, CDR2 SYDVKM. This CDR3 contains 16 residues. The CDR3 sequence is CASSFRLGRGNQPQHF. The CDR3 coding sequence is TGTGCCAGCAGTTTCCGCTTGGGGCGAGGCAATCAGCCCCAGCATTTT.

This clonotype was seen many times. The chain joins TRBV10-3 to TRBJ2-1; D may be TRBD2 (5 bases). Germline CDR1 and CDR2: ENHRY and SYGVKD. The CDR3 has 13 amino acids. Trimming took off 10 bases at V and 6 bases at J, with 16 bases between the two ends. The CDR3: CATAMGRTNEQFF. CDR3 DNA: TGTGCCACGGCAATGGGGAGAACCAATGAGCAGTTCTTC.

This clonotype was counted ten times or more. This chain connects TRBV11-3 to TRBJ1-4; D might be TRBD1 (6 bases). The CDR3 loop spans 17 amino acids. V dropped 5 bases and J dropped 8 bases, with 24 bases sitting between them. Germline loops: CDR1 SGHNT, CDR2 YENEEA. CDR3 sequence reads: CASSPLPTRGAREKLFF. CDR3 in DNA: TGTGCCAGCAGCCCACTTCCGACGCGGGGGGCTCGGGAAAAACTGTTTTTT.

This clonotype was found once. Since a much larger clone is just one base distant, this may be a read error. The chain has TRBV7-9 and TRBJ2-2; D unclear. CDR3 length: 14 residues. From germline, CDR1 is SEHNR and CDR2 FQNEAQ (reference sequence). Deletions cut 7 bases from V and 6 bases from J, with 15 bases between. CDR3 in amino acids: CASTPSIRSGELFF. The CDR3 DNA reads TGTGCCAGCACCCCATCCATTAGATCCGGGGAGCTGTTTTTT.

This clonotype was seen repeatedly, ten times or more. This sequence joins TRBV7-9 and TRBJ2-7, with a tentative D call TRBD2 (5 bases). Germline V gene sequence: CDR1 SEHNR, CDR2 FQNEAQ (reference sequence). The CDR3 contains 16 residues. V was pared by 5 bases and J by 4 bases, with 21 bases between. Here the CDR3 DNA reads TGTGCCAGCAGCCACCTGTGGGAGCTAGATACTTACGAGCAGTACTTC. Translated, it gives CASSHLWELDTYEQYF.

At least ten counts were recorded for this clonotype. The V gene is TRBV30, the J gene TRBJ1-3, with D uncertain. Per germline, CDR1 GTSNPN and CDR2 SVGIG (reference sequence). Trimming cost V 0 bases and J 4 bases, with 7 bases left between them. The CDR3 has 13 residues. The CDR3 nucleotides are TGTGCCTGGAGTGTACAGAACGGAAACACCATATATTTT. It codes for CAWSVQNGNTIYF.

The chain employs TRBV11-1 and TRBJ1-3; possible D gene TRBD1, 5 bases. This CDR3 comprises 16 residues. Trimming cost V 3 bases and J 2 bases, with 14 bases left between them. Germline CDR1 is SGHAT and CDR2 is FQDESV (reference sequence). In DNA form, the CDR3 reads TGTGCCAGCAGCTTTGAGGGACTCTACCCTGGAAACACCATATATTTT. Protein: CASSFEGLYPGNTIYF.

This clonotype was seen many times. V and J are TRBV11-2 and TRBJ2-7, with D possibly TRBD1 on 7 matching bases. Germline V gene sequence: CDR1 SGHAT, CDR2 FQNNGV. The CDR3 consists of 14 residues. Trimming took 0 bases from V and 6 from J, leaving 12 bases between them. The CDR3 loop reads CASSLDRGTAEQYF. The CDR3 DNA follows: TGTGCCAGCAGCTTAGATCGGGGGACAGCCGAGCAGTACTTC.

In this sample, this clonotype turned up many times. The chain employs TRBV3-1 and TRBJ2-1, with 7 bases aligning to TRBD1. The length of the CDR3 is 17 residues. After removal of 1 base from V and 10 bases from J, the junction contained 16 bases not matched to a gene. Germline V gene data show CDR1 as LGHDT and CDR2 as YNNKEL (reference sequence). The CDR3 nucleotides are TGTGCCAGCAGCCAAGTTGGCGAGACAGGGATAATGTTGGAGCAGTTCTTC. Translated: CASSQVGETGIMLEQFF.

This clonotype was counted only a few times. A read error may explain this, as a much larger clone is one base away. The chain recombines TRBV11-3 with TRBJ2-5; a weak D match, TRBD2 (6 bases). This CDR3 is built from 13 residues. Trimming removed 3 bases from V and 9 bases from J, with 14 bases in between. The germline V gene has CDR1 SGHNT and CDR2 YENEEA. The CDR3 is CASSFRLGEAQYF. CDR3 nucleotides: TGTGCCAGCAGCTTTAGACTCGGGGAGGCCCAGTACTTC.

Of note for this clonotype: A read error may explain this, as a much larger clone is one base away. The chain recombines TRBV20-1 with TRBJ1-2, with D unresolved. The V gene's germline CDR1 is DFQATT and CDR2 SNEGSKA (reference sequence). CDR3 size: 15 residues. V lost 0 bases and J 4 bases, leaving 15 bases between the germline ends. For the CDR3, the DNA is TGCAGTGCTAGAGATCGAAGTCGGCAGGTCTATGGCTACACCTTC. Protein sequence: CSARDRSRQVYGYTF.

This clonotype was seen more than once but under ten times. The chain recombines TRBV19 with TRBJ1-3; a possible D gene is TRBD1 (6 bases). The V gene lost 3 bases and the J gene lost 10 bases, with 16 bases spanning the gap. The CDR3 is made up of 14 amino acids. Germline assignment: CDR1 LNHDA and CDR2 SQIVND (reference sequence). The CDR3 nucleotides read TGTGCCAGTAGTATCCAGGGGCCGGGTCGGACCATATATTTT. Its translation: CASSIQGPGRTIYF.

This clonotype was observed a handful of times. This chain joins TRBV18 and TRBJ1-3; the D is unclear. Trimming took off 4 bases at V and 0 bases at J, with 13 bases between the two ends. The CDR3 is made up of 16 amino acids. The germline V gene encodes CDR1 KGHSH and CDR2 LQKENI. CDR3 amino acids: CASSQSRTDSGNTIYF. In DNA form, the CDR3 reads TGTGCCAGCTCACAAAGTCGGACGGACTCTGGAAACACCATATATTTT.

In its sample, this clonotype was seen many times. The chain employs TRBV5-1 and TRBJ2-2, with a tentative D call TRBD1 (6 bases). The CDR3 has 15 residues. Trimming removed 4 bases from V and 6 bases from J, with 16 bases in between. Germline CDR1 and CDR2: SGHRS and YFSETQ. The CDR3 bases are TGCGCCAGCAGCCAGCAACTAACAGGGTCCGGGGAGCTGTTTTTT. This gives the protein CASSQQLTGSGELFF.

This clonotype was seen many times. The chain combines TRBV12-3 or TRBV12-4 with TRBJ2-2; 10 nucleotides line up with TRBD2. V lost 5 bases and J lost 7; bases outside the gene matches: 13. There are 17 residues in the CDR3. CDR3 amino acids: CASSPRWSGGAFGELFF. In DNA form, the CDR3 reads TGTGCCAGCAGTCCCCGATGGAGCGGGGGGGCCTTCGGGGAGCTGTTTTTT.